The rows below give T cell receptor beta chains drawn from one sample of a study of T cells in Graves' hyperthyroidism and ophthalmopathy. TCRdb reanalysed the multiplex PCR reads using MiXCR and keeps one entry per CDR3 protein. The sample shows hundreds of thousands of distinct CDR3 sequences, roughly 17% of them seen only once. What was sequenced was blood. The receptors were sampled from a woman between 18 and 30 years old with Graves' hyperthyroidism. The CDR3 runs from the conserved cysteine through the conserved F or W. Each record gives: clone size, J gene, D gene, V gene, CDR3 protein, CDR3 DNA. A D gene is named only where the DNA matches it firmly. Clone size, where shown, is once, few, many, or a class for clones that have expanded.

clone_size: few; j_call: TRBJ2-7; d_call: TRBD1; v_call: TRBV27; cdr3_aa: CASSRKGQAFYEQYF; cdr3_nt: TGTGCCAGCAGTCGAAAGGGACAGGCGTTCTACGAGCAGTACTTC
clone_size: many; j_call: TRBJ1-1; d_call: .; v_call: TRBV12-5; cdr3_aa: CASGLSTYTEAFF; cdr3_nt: TGTGCTAGTGGTTTGTCAACGTACACTGAAGCTTTCTTT
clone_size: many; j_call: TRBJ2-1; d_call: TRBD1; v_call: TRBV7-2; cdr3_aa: CASSLGQSNEQFF; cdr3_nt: TGTGCCAGCAGCTTGGGACAGAGCAATGAGCAGTTCTTC
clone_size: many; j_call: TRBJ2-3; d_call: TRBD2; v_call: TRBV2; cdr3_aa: CASSPLAGGSDTQYF; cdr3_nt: TGTGCCAGCAGCCCCCTAGCGGGAGGATCAGATACGCAGTATTTT
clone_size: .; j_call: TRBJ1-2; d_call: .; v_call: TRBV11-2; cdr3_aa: CASSLGQGPANYGYTF; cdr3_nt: TGTGCCAGCAGCTTAGGCCAGGGGCCGGCTAACTATGGCTACACCTTC
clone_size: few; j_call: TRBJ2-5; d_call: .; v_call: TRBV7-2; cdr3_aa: CASSSHLGSLQETQYF; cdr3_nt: TGTGCCAGCAGCTCCCACCTGGGCAGCCTTCAAGAGACCCAGTACTTC
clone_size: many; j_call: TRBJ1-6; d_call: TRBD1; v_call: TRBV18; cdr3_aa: CASSPRDRDNSPLHF; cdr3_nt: TGTGCCAGCTCACCACGGGACAGGGATAATTCACCCCTCCACTTT
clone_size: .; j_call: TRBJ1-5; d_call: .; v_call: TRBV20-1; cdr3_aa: CSARVTGEQPQHF; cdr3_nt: TGCAGTGCTAGAGTGACAGGCGAACAGCCCCAGCATTTT
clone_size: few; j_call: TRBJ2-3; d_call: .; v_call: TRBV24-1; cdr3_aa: CATSGSGGIRTDTQYF; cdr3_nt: TGTGCCACCAGTGGATCTGGCGGGATTCGGACAGATACGCAGTATTTT
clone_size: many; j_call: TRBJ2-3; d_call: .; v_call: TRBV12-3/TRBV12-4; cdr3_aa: CASTSLLSDYTDTQYF; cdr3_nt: TGTGCCAGCACCTCCCTACTCTCAGACTACACAGATACGCAGTATTTT
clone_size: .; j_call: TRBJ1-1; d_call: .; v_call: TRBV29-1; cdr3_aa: CSVDLPSVEAFF; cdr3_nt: TGCAGCGTTGACCTTCCTTCCGTTGAAGCTTTCTTT
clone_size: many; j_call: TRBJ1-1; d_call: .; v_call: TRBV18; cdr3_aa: CASSRAENTEAFF; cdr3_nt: TGTGCCAGCTCCCGCGCAGAGAACACTGAAGCTTTCTTT
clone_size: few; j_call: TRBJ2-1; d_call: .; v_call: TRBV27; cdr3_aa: CASSPWGLRTNSYNEQFF; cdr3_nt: TGTGCCAGCAGTCCCTGGGGACTCCGGACAAACTCCTACAATGAGCAGTTCTTC
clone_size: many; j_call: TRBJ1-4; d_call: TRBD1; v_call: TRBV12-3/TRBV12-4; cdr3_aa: CASRGTGNEKLFF; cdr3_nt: TGTGCCAGCAGAGGGACAGGGAATGAAAAACTGTTTTTT
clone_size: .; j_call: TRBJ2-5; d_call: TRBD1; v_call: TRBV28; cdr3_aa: CASSLAGQGEETQYF; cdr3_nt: TGTGCCAGCAGTTTAGCCGGACAGGGAGAAGAGACCCAGTACTTC
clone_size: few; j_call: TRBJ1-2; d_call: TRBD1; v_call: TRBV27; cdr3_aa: CASSLAGTGIGSYTF; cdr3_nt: TGTGCCAGCAGTCTAGCTGGGACAGGGATCGGAAGCTACACCTTC
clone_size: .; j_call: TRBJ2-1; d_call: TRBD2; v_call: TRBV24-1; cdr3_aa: CAPHPLAKNNLYNEQFF; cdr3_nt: TGTGCCCCGCACCCACTAGCGAAGAATAACCTCTACAATGAGCAGTTCTTC
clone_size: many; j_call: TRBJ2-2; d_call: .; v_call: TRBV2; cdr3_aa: CASMGRVGAGELFF; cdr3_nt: TGTGCCAGCATGGGACGGGTAGGGGCCGGGGAGCTGTTTTTT
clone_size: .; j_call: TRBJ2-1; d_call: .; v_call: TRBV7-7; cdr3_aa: CASSPGGGGIYEQFF; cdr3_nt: TGTGCTAGCAGCCCCGGCGGCGGGGGCATTTATGAGCAGTTCTTC
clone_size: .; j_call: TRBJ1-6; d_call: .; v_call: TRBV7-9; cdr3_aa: CASSLSLGNNSPLHF; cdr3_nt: TGTGCCAGCAGCCTAAGCTTGGGGAATAATTCACCCCTCCACTTT
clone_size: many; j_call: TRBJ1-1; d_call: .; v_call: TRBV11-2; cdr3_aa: CASRRGSTEAFF; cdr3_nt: TGTGCCAGCAGACGGGGCAGTACTGAAGCTTTCTTT
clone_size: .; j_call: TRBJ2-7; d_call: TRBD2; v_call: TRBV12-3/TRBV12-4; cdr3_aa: CASSLWLAGRSYEQYF; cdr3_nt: TGTGCCAGCAGTTTATGGCTAGCGGGGCGTTCCTACGAGCAGTACTTC